The text below deals with one T cell receptor (beta chain). In this sample, this clone turned up a few times. Its antigen target is currently unknown. The sample holds no much larger clone one base away, and base qualities are not on file. The data belong to a study of control samples from healthy donors and cancer patients (dated by TCRdb to about 2020). Library method: the immunoSEQ multiplex PCR assay. Held by TCRdb, this immuneACCESS table contains in-frame sequences only and omits some clones. Under half of the omission traces to an unresolved V gene where checked; the cause of the rest is unknown. Across this sample there are just over 80,000 clones, with roughly nine tenths seen only once. The top ten clones comprise 4.5% to 7% of the sample. CDR1 and CDR2 are read off the germline V gene as SGHTS and YDEGEE. Its CDR3 holds 16 amino acids, cysteine through phenylalanine. Only CDR3 DNA is held: 48 bases, read in frame from base 1. V ends up 1 base short and J 12 bases short, with an unmatched junction base count of 18.

The chain is encoded by TRBV5-8 joined to TRBJ1-2; 7 bases in the middle match TRBD1. Material: blood. The TCR sequence derives from a man in his fifties in good health. The DNA sequence is given as TGTGCCAGCAGCTTGCTACTCCGGGACAGAGGGGAGGTGAACACCTTC. This is translated as CASSLLLRDRGEVNTF.